These 23 T cell receptor beta chains were sequenced from one sample in a study of T cell changes during pregnancy in multiple sclerosis. Profiled with immunoSEQ multiplex PCR; TCRdb holds only in-frame clones, not every one. The table includes about 74,000 clones, around 90% detected once. The source material was peripheral blood, sampled after pregnancy. The receptors derive from a female donor in good health, enrolled as a control in a pregnancy study.

This chain connects TRBV6-1 to TRBJ2-6; D unclear. The CDR3 length is 15 residues. Germline CDR1 is MNHNS and CDR2 is SASEGT. V lost 10 bases and J 0 bases, leaving 13 bases between the germline ends. DNA of the CDR3: TGTGCCACCCCCCAAGCCGTCTCTGGGGCCAACGTCCTGACTTTC. It codes for CATPQAVSGANVLTF.

The gene calls are TRBV13 and TRBJ2-7, with 11 positions matching TRBD2. CDR1 is PRHDT and CDR2 is FYEKMQ in the germline V gene (reference sequence). With 5 bases clipped from V and 1 base from J, the junction kept 7 bases outside the gene matches. The CDR3 consists of 16 residues. CDR3 DNA sequence: TGTGCCAGCAGCCCTCGGACTAGCGGGTTATCCTACGAGCAGTACTTC. Protein product: CASSPRTSGLSYEQYF.

The rearrangement joins TRBV28 to TRBJ2-3, with 7 bases aligning to TRBD1. V lost 3 bases to trimming and J lost 4 bases; unmatched junction nucleotides: 4. The CDR3 is 14 residues long. Germline CDR1 is MDHEN and CDR2 is SYDVKM. CDR3 bases: TGTGCCAGCAGTTTCCAAGACAGGGCAGATACGCAGTATTTT. Protein product: CASSFQDRADTQYF.

Points on this clone: At one end the junction does not follow the germline gene, possibly because of a read error. This rearrangement joins TRBV7-2 to TRBJ2-1; 8 nucleotides line up with TRBD2. Germline V gene lookup returns CDR1 SGHTA and CDR2 FQGNSA. The CDR3 runs to 15 residues. As DNA, the CDR3 is TGTGCCAGCAGCACTTACGGGGGGGCCTACGATGAGCAGTTCTTC. Its protein is CASSTYGGAYDEQFF. Complete variable domain (other parts from reference TRBV7-2 and TRBJ2-1): GAGVSQSPSNKVTEKGKDVELRCDPISGHTALYWYRQSLGQGLEFLIYFQGNSAPDKSGLPSDRFSAERTGGSVSTLTIQRTQQEDSAVYLCASSTYGGAYDEQFFGPGTRLTVL.

This clone was picked up a small number of times. The chain is built from TRBV7-8 and TRBJ1-6, with TRBD1 matching 7 bases. CDR3 length: 14 amino acids. V lost 5 bases, J lost 7 bases, and 5 bases stayed unmatched. Germline CDR1 SGHVS, CDR2 FQNEAQ. The CDR3 DNA sequence: TGTGCCAGCAGCCAAGACAGGGACAATTCACCCCTCCACTTT. Protein sequence: CASSQDRDNSPLHF.

The gene calls are TRBV25-1 and TRBJ1-6; D not resolved. Germline assignment: CDR1 MGHDK and CDR2 SYGVNS. V was shortened by 5 bases and J by 6 bases, with 5 bases between the two germline ends. This CDR3 is built from 12 residues. This CDR3 is CASSNRNSPLHF. As DNA, the CDR3 is TGTGCCAGCAGTAATCGTAATTCACCCCTCCACTTT.

About this clone itself: A much larger clone lies one base from this, so it may be a read error. The sample carries other DNA sequences with the same CDR3. The V call is TRBV6-4, the J call TRBJ2-3, with 8 positions matching TRBD2. The CDR3 extends over 15 amino acids. CDR1 and CDR2 (germline): MRHNA, SNTAGT. J lost 0 bases, V lost 3 bases, and 2 bases had no gene match. The CDR3 is CASSESSGSTDTQYF. In DNA form, the CDR3 reads TGTGCCAGCAGTGAGTCTAGCGGGAGCACAGATACGCAGTATTTT.

The genes are TRBV7-8 and TRBJ1-1, with a weak D call TRBD1 (6 bases). This CDR3 spans 14 amino acids. The germline gives CDR1 SGHVS, CDR2 FQNEAQ. V dropped 6 bases and J dropped 1 base, with 12 bases sitting between them. CDR3 coding DNA: TGTGCCAGCAGAGGGGGGGGAGGGAACACTGAAGCTTTCTTT. Translated: CASRGGGGNTEAFF.

This chain connects TRBV19 to TRBJ1-5; a weak D match, TRBD1 (6 bases). Deletions cut 10 bases from V and 7 bases from J, with 20 bases between. Germline CDR1 is LNHDA and CDR2 is SQIVND (reference sequence). The CDR3 is 14 residues long. CDR3 loop: CATSRTGLGQPQHF. CDR3 coding DNA: TGTGCCACCAGTAGAACAGGGCTCGGACAGCCCCAGCATTTT.

This chain uses TRBV2 with TRBJ2-7; D is unclear. V was trimmed by 3 bases and J by 4 bases, leaving 4 bases between them. Germline V gene lookup returns CDR1 SNHLY and CDR2 FYNNEI. This CDR3 comprises 11 residues. The CDR3 sequence is CASSDRYEQYF. The CDR3 nucleotides read TGTGCCAGCAGTGACCGGTACGAGCAGTACTTC.

The genes are TRBV4-1 and TRBJ1-3, with D perhaps matching TRBD1 (6 bases). CDR3 length: 14 residues. V was trimmed by 4 bases and J by 2 bases, leaving 9 bases between them. Per the germline V gene, CDR1 is MGHRA and CDR2 is YSYEKL. CDR3 bases: TGCGCCAGCAGCCCAAGACAGGCTGGAAACACCATATATTTT. Its translation: CASSPRQAGNTIYF.

The V gene is TRBV5-1, the J gene TRBJ1-3; 7 positions agree with TRBD1. The V and J ends lost 7 bases and 2 bases, in that order; junction bases with no gene match: 6. The germline CDR1 and CDR2 sequences are SGHRS and YFSETQ. The CDR3 sequence is 14 residues long. The CDR3 bases are TGCGCCAGCCGGGACAGAGCGGCTGGAAACACCATATATTTT. It translates to CASRDRAAGNTIYF.

The CDR3 here is CASSQGGDRWTEAFF. The CDR3 DNA reads as TGCGCCAGCAGCCAAGGGGGGGACAGGTGGACTGAAGCTTTCTTT. The V gene is TRBV4-1, the J gene TRBJ1-1; TRBD1 matches at 8 bases. Trimming at V came to 1 base and at J to 5 bases, leaving 6 bases not matched to a gene. This CDR3 spans 15 amino acids. Germline V lookup: CDR1 MGHRA, CDR2 YSYEKL.

This clone has only one observation. The CDR3 DNA reads TGTGCCAGCAGTCACGGGACAGGAAACACCATATATTTT. It specifies CASSHGTGNTIYF. The chain links TRBV27 to TRBJ1-3; D possibly corresponds to TRBD1 (6 bases). Per the germline V gene, CDR1 is MNHEY and CDR2 is SMNVEV (reference sequence). V gave up 5 bases and J gave up 4 bases, with 9 bases separating them. The CDR3 loop spans 13 amino acids.

This chain joins TRBV4-1 and TRBJ2-7, with 12 bases lining up with TRBD2. CDR3 length: 15 amino acids. From germline, CDR1 is MGHRA and CDR2 YSYEKL. The junction had 3 bases not matched to a gene; V was cut back by 4 bases and J by 2 bases. In DNA form, the CDR3 reads TGCGCCAGCAGCCCCCTAGCGGGGGGGACCTACGAGCAGTACTTC. The encoded protein is CASSPLAGGTYEQYF.

This chain joins TRBV28 and TRBJ1-3; maybe TRBD1 (5 bases). The CDR3 runs to 15 residues. Germline V lookup: CDR1 MDHEN, CDR2 SYDVKM. V gave up 5 bases and J gave up 1 base, with 12 bases separating them. The CDR3 coding sequence is TGTGCCAGCAGTCCCTCTGGGGGGTCTGGAAACACCATATATTTT. Its protein product is CASSPSGGSGNTIYF.

The chain recombines TRBV7-9 with TRBJ2-3; D not certain. Germline assignment: CDR1 SEHNR and CDR2 FQNEAQ (reference sequence). The germline V and J ends were trimmed by 4 bases and 3 bases, with 11 bases remaining between them. The CDR3 totals 14 residues. CDR3 protein: CASSSPYYTDTQYF. In nucleotides, the CDR3 is TGTGCCAGCAGCTCCCCCTATTATACAGATACGCAGTATTTT.

This chain connects TRBV6-4 to TRBJ2-1, with 11 bases lining up with TRBD2. The CDR3 extends over 16 amino acids. V lost 2 bases and J lost 2; bases outside the gene matches: 2. The germline V gene encodes CDR1 MRHNA and CDR2 SNTAGT. The CDR3 is CASSDASGGPYNEQFF. As DNA, the CDR3 is TGTGCCAGCAGTGACGCTAGCGGGGGGCCCTACAATGAGCAGTTCTTC.

This clone was found once. The chain joins TRBV19 to TRBJ2-1; TRBD2 might be the D (6 bases). Trimming removed 3 bases at V and 9 bases at J, with 21 bases between. The CDR3 has 16 residues. Germline lookup yields CDR1 LNHDA and CDR2 SQIVND (reference sequence). The CDR3 is CASSIYSPSDYGEQFF. The CDR3 DNA is TGTGCCAGTAGTATCTATTCGCCTAGCGATTATGGTGAGCAGTTCTTC.

The V and J genes are TRBV30 and TRBJ1-1, with unresolved D. V was shortened by 2 bases and J by 1 base, with 8 bases between the two germline ends. Per germline, CDR1 GTSNPN and CDR2 SVGIG (reference sequence). This CDR3 region has 13 residues. The CDR3 nucleotides are TGTGCCTGGAGTCCCGACACGAACACTGAAGCTTTCTTT. It encodes CAWSPDTNTEAFF.

In its sample, this clone was seen once. The V call is TRBV19, the J call TRBJ1-5, with 8 bases lining up with TRBD1. Per the germline V gene, CDR1 is LNHDA and CDR2 is SQIVND (reference sequence). V was pared by 10 bases and J by 2 bases, with 13 bases of the junction left unmatched. The CDR3 extends over 16 amino acids. In nucleotides, the CDR3 is TGTGCCACTCGAGGGACAGGAGGAGTTGGCAATCAGCCCCAGCATTTT. It codes for CATRGTGGVGNQPQHF.

This clone showed up just once. The chain carries TRBV28 and TRBJ1-2, with 9 bases matching TRBD1. V gave up 3 bases and J gave up 6 bases; unmatched junction bases: 2. This CDR3 has 13 residues. The germline CDR1 and CDR2 sequences are MDHEN and SYDVKM. The CDR3 is CASSFRDRDGYTF. DNA of the CDR3: TGTGCCAGCAGTTTTAGGGACAGGGATGGCTACACCTTC.

The chain recombines TRBV6-4 with TRBJ1-1, with a possible D match to TRBD1 (6 bases). Trimming took 0 bases from V and 4 from J, leaving 12 bases between them. This CDR3 has 15 amino acids. Germline V gene lookup returns CDR1 MRHNA and CDR2 SNTAGT. CDR3 DNA: TGTGCCAGCAGTGACTCCGAGGGGGAGGGCACTGAAGCTTTCTTT. Amino acid sequence: CASSDSEGEGTEAFF.